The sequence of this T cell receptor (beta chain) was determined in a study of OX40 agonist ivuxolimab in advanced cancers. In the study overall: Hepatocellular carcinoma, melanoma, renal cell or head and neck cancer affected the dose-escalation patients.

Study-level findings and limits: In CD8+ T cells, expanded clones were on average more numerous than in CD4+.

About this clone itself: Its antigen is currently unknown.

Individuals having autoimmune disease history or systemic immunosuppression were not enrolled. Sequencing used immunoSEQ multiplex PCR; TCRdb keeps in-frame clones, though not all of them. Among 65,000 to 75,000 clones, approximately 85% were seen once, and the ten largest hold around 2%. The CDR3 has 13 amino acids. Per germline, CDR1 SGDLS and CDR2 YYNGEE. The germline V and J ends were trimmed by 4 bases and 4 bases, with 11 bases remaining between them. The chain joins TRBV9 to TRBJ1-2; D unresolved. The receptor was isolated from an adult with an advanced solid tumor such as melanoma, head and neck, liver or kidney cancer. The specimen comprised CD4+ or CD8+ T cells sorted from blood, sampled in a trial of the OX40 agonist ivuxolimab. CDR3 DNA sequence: TGTGCCAGCAGCCCTCTCGGTGGCTATGGCTACACCTTC. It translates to CASSPLGGYGYTF.